These 21 T cell receptor beta chains came from one sample sequenced in a study of monozygotic twins with inflammatory bowel disease. Following a re-call of the 5' RACE reads, TCRdb has one entry per CDR3 protein and lacks DNA. This sample's table reports a few hundred thousand distinct CDR3 sequences. Sequencing was carried out using blood. Every receptor here comes from a human donor with ulcerative colitis or Crohn's disease, or a healthy co-twin of an affected twin (not recorded which).

The V call is TRBV27, the J call TRBJ1-1; there is no DNA to check the TCRdb D call of TRBD1. CDR1 is MNHEY, CDR2 SMNVEV, per germline (reference sequence). CDR3 size: 18 residues. The CDR3 sequence: CASSLYSPRVGKGTEAFF.

The chain links TRBV4-2 to TRBJ2-3; TCRdb designates TRBD2, a call that cannot be tested without DNA. CDR3 length equals 16 residues. Germline V gives CDR1 LGHNA, CDR2 YNFKEQ. The chain's CDR3 is CASSQDGLAGGDTQYF.

The chain couples TRBV5-1 to TRBJ1-2; TCRdb picks TRBD1, but there is no DNA to check that call. The CDR3 covers 14 residues. Germline CDR1 is SGHRS and CDR2 is YFSETQ. The CDR3 sequence: CASSLRQGAVGYTF.

The chain's CDR3 is CASSQGGTAFF. The chain recombines TRBV3-1 with TRBJ1-1; the TCRdb D gene call, TRBD1, has no DNA to confirm it. Germline V CDR1 and CDR2: LGHDT, YNNKEL (reference sequence). The CDR3 has 11 residues.

The rearrangement joins TRBV7-2 to TRBJ1-4; with no DNA, the TCRdb D assignment of TRBD1 cannot be verified. Looked up from germline, CDR1 is SGHTA and CDR2 is FQGNSA. This CDR3 is built from 13 residues. The chain's CDR3 is CASSLQGREKLFF.

The genes are TRBV4-1 and TRBJ2-7; the TRBD2 assignment by TCRdb is unverifiable without DNA. Germline values: CDR1 MGHRA, CDR2 YSYEKL. The CDR3 totals 20 residues. The CDR3 sequence is CASSQIFSGGYSIPPYEQYF.

The chain is built from TRBV20-1 and TRBJ2-7; TCRdb returns TRBD1, unconfirmable since there is no DNA. The germline V gene has CDR1 DFQATT and CDR2 SNEGSKA (reference sequence). This CDR3 comprises 14 residues. Here the CDR3 reads CSASWGGTAYEQYF.

The V and J genes are TRBV10-3 and TRBJ1-1; TCRdb names TRBD1, which stays unverified in the absence of DNA. Looked up from germline, CDR1 is ENHRY and CDR2 is SYGVKD. CDR3 length: 14 amino acids. CDR3 sequence reads: CAIRPTGGNTEAFF.

The chain carries TRBV7-9 and TRBJ2-3; TCRdb's assignment of TRBD1 cannot be checked, as there is no DNA. This CDR3 is 15 amino acids long. The germline CDR1 and CDR2 sequences are SEHNR and FQNEAQ (reference sequence). The CDR3 here is CASSLGWGSTDTQYF.

The V gene is TRBV12-3 or TRBV12-4, the J gene TRBJ2-7; the D call from TCRdb, TRBD2, cannot be confirmed without DNA. CDR3 length: 14 amino acids. CDR3 region: CASGALGPPYEQYF.

The chain carries TRBV20-1 and TRBJ1-5; TCRdb selects TRBD1, and the lack of DNA leaves this call unchecked. The CDR3 totals 18 residues. Looked up from germline, CDR1 is DFQATT and CDR2 is SNEGSKA (reference sequence). The CDR3 region is CSADPTGTAKGSNQPQHF.

The V and J genes are TRBV7-3 and TRBJ2-7; TCRdb selects TRBD1, and the lack of DNA leaves this call unchecked. CDR3 length: 14 residues. CDR1 is SGHTA, CDR2 FQGTGA, per germline. The CDR3 loop is CASSLQGDPYEQYF.

The rearrangement links TRBV4-3 to TRBJ2-3; without DNA, the TCRdb call of TRBD2 cannot be checked. Germline V lookup: CDR1 LGHNA, CDR2 YSLEER. CDR3 length: 14 amino acids. The CDR3 protein is CASYRTGGTDTQYF.

The chain combines TRBV3-1 with TRBJ1-2. The CDR3 consists of 13 residues. Germline CDR1 is LGHDT and CDR2 is YNNKEL (reference sequence). This CDR3 is CASSQDRGNGYTF. The entire variable domain, with the rest obtained from reference TRBV3-1 and TRBJ1-2, is as follows: DTAVSQTPKYLVTQMGNDKSIKCEQNLGHDTMYWYKQDSKKFLKIMFSYNNKELIINETVPNRFSPKSPDKAHLNLHINSLELGDSAVYFCASSQDRGNGYTFGSGTRLTVV.

The J gene is TRBJ2-1, the V gene TRBV27; as DNA is missing, the TRBD1 call by TCRdb cannot be tested. Germline V gives CDR1 MNHEY, CDR2 SMNVEV (reference sequence). The length of the CDR3 is 16 residues. The CDR3 reads CASSPLSTGIDNEQFF.

This rearrangement joins TRBV10-3 to TRBJ1-2. Germline V lookup: CDR1 ENHRY, CDR2 SYGVKD. This CDR3 comprises 14 residues. CDR3 sequence reads: CAISDLSRYYGYTF.

The V and J genes are TRBV19 and TRBJ1-5; TCRdb names TRBD1, which stays unverified in the absence of DNA. Germline CDR1 reads LNHDA; CDR2 reads SQIVND (reference sequence). The CDR3 loop spans 16 amino acids. Here the CDR3 reads CAVGPIGQGDGQPQHF.

The chain recombines TRBV4-3 with TRBJ2-2; TCRdb indicates TRBD1, and absent DNA this call remains unverified. CDR3 length: 14 residues. Germline V gene lookup returns CDR1 LGHNA and CDR2 YSLEER. This CDR3 reads CASSQGPLEGELFF.

The chain couples TRBV7-6 to TRBJ1-1; the TCRdb D gene call, TRBD1, has no DNA to confirm it. CDR1 and CDR2 (germline): SGHVS, FNYEAQ. The CDR3 runs to 15 residues. The chain's CDR3 is CASSLAQQGVGEAFF. Supplemented by reference TRBV7-6 and TRBJ1-1, the full variable domain reads GAGVSQSPRYKVTKRGQDVALRCDPISGHVSLYWYRQALGQGPEFLTYFNYEAQQDKSGLPNDRFSAERPEGSISTLTIQRTEQRDSAMYRCASSLAQQGVGEAFFGQGTRLTVV.

The chain couples TRBV10-3 to TRBJ2-3. There are 11 residues in the CDR3. In germline, CDR1 is ENHRY, CDR2 SYGVKD. The CDR3 protein is CAISSADTQYF.

This chain uses TRBV14 with TRBJ2-7; the D gene TCRdb calls, TRBD1, cannot be checked with no DNA. Per germline, CDR1 SGHDN and CDR2 FVKESK. This CDR3 is built from 15 residues. CDR3 sequence: CASNPSKGGTYEQYF.